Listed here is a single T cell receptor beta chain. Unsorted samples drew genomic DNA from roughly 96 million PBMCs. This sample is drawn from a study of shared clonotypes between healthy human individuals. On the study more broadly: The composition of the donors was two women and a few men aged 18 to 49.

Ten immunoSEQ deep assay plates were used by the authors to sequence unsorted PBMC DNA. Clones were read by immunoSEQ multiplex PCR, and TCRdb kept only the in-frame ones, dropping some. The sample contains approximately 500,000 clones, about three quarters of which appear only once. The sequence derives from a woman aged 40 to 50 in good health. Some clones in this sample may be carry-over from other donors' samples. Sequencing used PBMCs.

The CDR3 nucleotides are TGCAGCGCAAGGACAGGGGGAGGCACTGAAGCTTTCTTT. This translates into CSARTGGGTEAFF. V is TRBV29-1 and J is TRBJ1-1; TRBD1 matches at 10 bases. The germline V gene encodes CDR1 SQVTM and CDR2 ANQGSEA. Trimming cost V 7 bases and J 4 bases; bases outside gene matches: 6. The CDR3 has 13 amino acids.